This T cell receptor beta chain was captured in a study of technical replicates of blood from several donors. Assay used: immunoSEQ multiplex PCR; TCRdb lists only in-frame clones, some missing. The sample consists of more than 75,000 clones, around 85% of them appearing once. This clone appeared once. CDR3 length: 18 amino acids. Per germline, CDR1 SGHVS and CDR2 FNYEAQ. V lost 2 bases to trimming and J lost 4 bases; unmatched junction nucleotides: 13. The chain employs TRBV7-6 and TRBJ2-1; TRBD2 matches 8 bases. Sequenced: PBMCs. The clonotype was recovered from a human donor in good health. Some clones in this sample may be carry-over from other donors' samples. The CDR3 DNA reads TGTGCCAGCAGCTTACTCCGGGGGGGGATTTACCTTTACAATGAGCAGTTCTTC. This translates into CASSLLRGGIYLYNEQFF.